Listed here are 5 T cell receptor beta chains from one sample, sequenced in a study of shared clonotypes between healthy human individuals. The protocol was immunoSEQ multiplex PCR, while the TCRdb copy is restricted to in-frame clones and leaves out a portion. The sample has approximately 620,000 clones; about 96% are singletons. The sample comprised naive CD4+ T cells sorted from blood. Subset reported: CD45RA+ positively selected. The source of these receptors is a woman in her thirties in good health.

The sample holds one count of this clone. This chain joins TRBV25-1 and TRBJ2-3, with D hard to call. Germline CDR1 is MGHDK and CDR2 is SYGVNS. The CDR3 loop spans 15 amino acids. Trimming stripped 2 bases from V and 4 bases from J, with 13 bases between. CDR3 amino acids: CASSEMEIDADTQYF. The DNA for the CDR3 is TGTGCCAGCAGTGAAATGGAGATAGATGCAGATACGCAGTATTTT.

The rearrangement joins TRBV19 to TRBJ1-1, with D unclear. V dropped 6 bases and J dropped 5 bases, with 7 bases sitting between them. Germline V gives CDR1 LNHDA, CDR2 SQIVND (reference sequence). This CDR3 comprises 11 residues. CDR3 in amino acids: CASRRRTEAFF. The CDR3, as DNA: TGTGCCAGTAGGCGTAGGACTGAAGCTTTCTTT.

This chain links TRBV5-4 with TRBJ1-2; perhaps TRBD1 as D (5 bases). The CDR3 covers 14 residues. Trimming cost V 0 bases and J 5 bases, with 11 bases left between them. Germline lookup yields CDR1 SGHNT and CDR2 YYREEE (reference sequence). For the CDR3, the DNA is TGTGCCAGCAGCTTGGGACAGAAAGAATATGGCTACACCTTC. Translating it yields CASSLGQKEYGYTF.

The chain combines TRBV19 with TRBJ1-4, with D tentatively TRBD1 (5 bases). Germline V lookup: CDR1 LNHDA, CDR2 SQIVND (reference sequence). The CDR3 runs 14 residues. The V and J ends lost 3 bases and 7 bases respectively, with 12 bases between them. The chain's CDR3 is CASSMWGVGEKLFF. The DNA for the CDR3 is TGTGCCAGTAGTATGTGGGGGGTGGGTGAAAAACTGTTTTTT.

The CDR3 spells CASSHQKALAGVGDTQYF. DNA for the CDR3: TGTGCCAGCAGCCATCAAAAGGCGCTAGCGGGAGTTGGAGATACGCAGTATTTT. The chain uses TRBV14 and TRBJ2-3; 10 nucleotides match TRBD2. This CDR3 comprises 18 residues. CDR1 is SGHDN and CDR2 is FVKESK in the germline V gene. The V gene end was trimmed by 3 bases and the J gene end by 5 bases; junction bases not matched to a gene: 14.